This T cell receptor beta chain emerged from a study of early T cells in non-severe SARS-CoV-2 infection. Individual cDNA molecules received unique molecular identifiers during library preparation. Via MiXCR, TCRdb re-called the 5' RACE reads, giving one row per CDR3 protein. Here the sample spans fewer than 40,000 distinct CDR3 sequences, roughly 6.6% being singletons. This clonotype was counted many times. V dropped 10 bases and J dropped 3 bases, with 16 bases sitting between them. CDR1 and CDR2 (germline): SEHNR, FQNEAQ (reference sequence). This CDR3 spans 13 amino acids. This sequence was found in an adult who was a healthcare worker with PCR-confirmed SARS-CoV-2 infection or an uninfected control (not recorded which). This chain joins TRBV7-9 and TRBJ2-7, with D perhaps TRBD1 (6 bases). Sequencing used whole blood. The CDR3 loop reads CATGHRDSYEQYF. CDR3 bases: TGTGCCACGGGACACCGAGACAGCTACGAGCAGTACTTC. The full variable domain, completed using reference TRBV7-9 and TRBJ2-7, is DTGVSQNPRHKITKRGQNVTFRCDPISEHNRLYWYRQTLGQGPEFLTYFQNEAQLEKSRLLSDRFSAERPKGSFSTLEIQRTEQGDSAMYLCATGHRDSYEQYFGPGTRLTVT.